This T cell receptor beta chain was documented in a study of cytomegalovirus exposure and HLA in healthy donors. Study details: The roughly 110 validation repertoires used the same platform as the 650 to 800 first-cohort repertoires, a later analysis reported. Overall study results and limits: A subsequent analysis found that TCR clusters from the first cohort also tended to co-occur in the roughly 120 validation repertoires, with under 95% of cluster scores above 0. CMV antigen specificity of three CMV-associated chains was confirmed in vitro.

Profiling relied on immunoSEQ multiplex PCR, and the TCRdb table lists in-frame clones only, not all of them. The data contain 100,000 to 150,000 clones, about 90% of them singletons. This clone was counted a few times. Its antigen is not identified. The sequenced material came from PBMCs. The TCR comes from a man in his thirties or forties in good health and CMV-seronegative.

CDR3 residues: CASKRISYEQYF. The CDR3 DNA is TGTGCCAGCAAGAGGATCTCCTACGAGCAGTACTTC. This sequence joins TRBV2 and TRBJ2-7; D not certain. The CDR3 length is 12 residues. The V and J ends lost 7 bases and 0 bases respectively, with 7 bases between them. CDR1 SNHLY and CDR2 FYNNEI come from the germline V gene. Full variable domain (outside the CDR3, taken from reference TRBV2 and TRBJ2-7): EPEVTQTPSHQVTQMGQEVILRCVPISNHLYFYWYRQILGQKVEFLVSFYNNEISEKSEIFDDQFSVERPDGSNFTLKIRSTKLEDSAMYFCASKRISYEQYFGPGTRLTVT.